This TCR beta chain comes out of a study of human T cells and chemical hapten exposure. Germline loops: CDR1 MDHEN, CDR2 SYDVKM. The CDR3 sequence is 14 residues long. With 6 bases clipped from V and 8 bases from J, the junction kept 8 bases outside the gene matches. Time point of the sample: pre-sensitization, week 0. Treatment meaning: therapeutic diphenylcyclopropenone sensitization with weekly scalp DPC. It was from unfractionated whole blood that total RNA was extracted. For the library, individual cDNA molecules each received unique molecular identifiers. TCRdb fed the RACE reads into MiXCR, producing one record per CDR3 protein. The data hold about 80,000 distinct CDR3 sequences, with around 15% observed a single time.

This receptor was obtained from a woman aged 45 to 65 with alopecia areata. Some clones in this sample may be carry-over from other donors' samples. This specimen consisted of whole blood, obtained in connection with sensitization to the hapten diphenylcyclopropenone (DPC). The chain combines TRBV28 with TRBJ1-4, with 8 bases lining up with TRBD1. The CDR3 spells CASRRQGNSEKLFF. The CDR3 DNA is TGTGCCAGCAGAAGACAGGGGAATTCGGAAAAACTGTTTTTT.